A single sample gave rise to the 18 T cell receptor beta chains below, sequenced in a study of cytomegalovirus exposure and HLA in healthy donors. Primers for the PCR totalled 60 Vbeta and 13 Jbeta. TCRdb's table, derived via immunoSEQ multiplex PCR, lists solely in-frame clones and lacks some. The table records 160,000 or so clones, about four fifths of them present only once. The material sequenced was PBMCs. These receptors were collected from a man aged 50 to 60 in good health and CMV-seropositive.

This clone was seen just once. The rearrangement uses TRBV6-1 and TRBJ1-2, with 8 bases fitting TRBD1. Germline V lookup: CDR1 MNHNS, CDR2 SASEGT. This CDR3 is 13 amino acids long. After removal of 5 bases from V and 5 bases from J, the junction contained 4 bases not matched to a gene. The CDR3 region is CASSPTGGYGYTF. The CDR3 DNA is TGTGCCAGCAGTCCAACAGGGGGTTATGGCTACACCTTC.

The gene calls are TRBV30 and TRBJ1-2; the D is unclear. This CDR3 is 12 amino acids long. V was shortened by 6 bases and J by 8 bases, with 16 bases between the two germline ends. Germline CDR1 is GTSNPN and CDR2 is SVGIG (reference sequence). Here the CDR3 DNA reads TGTGCCTGTATTTGGCGGACTTGGGGCTACACCTTC. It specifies CACIWRTWGYTF.

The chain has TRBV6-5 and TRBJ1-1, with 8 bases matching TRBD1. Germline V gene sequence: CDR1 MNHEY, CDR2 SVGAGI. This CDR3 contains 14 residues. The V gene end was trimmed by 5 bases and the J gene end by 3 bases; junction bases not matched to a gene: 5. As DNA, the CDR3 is TGTGCCAGCAGTGGACAGGGTAGGTACACTGAAGCTTTCTTT. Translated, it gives CASSGQGRYTEAFF.

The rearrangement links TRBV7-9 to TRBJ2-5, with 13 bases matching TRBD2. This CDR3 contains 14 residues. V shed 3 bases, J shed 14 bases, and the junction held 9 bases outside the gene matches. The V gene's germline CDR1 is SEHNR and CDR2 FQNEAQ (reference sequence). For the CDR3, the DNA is TGTGCCAGCAGCTTCGAGGGGGGACTAGCGGGATTTTACTTC. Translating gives CASSFEGGLAGFYF. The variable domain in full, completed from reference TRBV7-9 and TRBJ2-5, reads DTGVSQNPRHKITKRGQNVTFRCDPISEHNRLYWYRQTLGQGPEFLTYFQNEAQLEKSRLLSDRFSAERPKGSFSTLEIQRTEQGDSAMYLCASSFEGGLAGFYFGPGTRLLVL.

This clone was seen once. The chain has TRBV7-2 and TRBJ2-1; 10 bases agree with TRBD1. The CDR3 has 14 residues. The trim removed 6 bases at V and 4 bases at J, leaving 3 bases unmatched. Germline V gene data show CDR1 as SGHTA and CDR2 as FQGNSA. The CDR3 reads CASRRDRGYNEQFF. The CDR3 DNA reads TGTGCCAGCAGACGGGACAGGGGTTACAATGAGCAGTTCTTC.

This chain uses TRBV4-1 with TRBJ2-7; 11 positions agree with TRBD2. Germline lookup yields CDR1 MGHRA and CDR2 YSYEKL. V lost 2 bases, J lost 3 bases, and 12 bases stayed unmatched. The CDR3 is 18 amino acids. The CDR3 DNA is TGCGCCAGCAGCCAACTATTGACTAGCGGGGATTTTCGCTACGAGCAGTACTTC. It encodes CASSQLLTSGDFRYEQYF.

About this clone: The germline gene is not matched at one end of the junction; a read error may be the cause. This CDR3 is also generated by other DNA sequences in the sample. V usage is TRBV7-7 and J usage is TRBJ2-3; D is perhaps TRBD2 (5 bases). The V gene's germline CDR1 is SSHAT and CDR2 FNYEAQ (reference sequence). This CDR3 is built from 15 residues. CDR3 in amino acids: CASSRTGSATDTQYF. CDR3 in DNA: TGTGCTAGCAGCCGAACTGGGAGCGCCACAGATACGCAGTATTTT.

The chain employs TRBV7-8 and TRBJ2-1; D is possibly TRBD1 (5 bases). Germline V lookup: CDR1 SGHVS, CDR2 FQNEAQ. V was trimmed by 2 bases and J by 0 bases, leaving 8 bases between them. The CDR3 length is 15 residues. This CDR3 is CASSLSQGSYNEQFF. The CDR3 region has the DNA TGTGCCAGCAGCTTAAGTCAGGGCTCCTACAATGAGCAGTTCTTC.

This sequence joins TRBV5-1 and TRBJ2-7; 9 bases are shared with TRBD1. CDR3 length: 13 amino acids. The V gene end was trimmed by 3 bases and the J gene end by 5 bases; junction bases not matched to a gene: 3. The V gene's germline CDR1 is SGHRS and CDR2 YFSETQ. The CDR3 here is CASSSQGAHEQYF. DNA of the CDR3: TGCGCCAGCAGCTCACAGGGGGCCCACGAGCAGTACTTC.

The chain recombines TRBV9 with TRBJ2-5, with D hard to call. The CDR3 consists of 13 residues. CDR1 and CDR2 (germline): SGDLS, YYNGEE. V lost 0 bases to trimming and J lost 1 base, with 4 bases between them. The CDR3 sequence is CASSVAPQETQYF. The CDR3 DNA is TGTGCCAGCAGCGTAGCTCCCCAAGAGACCCAGTACTTC.

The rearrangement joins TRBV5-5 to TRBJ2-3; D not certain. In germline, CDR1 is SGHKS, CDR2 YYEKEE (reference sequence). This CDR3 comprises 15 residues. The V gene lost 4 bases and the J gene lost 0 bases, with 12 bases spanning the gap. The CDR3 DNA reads TGTGCCAGCAGCATTCAAACCACTAGCACAGATACGCAGTATTTT. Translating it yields CASSIQTTSTDTQYF.

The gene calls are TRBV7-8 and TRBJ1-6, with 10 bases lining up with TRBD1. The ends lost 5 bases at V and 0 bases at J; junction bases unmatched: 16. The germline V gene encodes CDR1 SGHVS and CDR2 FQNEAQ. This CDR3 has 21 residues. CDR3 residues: CASSAPGTGAALSSYNSPLHF. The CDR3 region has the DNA TGTGCCAGCAGCGCCCCCGGGACAGGGGCTGCCCTTAGCTCCTATAATTCACCCCTCCACTTT.

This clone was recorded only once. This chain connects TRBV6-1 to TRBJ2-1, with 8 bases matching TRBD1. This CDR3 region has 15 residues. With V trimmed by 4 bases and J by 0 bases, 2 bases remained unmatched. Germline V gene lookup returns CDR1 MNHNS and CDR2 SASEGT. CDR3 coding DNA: TGTGCCAGCAGTGCCGACAGGGGCTCCTACAATGAGCAGTTCTTC. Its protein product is CASSADRGSYNEQFF.

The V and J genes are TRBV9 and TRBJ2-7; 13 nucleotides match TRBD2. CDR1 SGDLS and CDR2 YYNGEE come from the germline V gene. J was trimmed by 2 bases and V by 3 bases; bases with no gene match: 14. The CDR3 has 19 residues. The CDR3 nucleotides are TGTGCCAGCAGCGCCGGGGGCCTACTAGCGGGAGGGAACCCCTACGAGCAGTACTTC. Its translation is CASSAGGLLAGGNPYEQYF.

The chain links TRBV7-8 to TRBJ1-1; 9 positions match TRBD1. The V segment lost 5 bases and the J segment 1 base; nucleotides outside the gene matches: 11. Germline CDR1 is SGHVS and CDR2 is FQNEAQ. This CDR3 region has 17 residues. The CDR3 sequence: CASSRGAGGQGNTEAFF. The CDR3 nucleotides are TGTGCCAGCAGCCGGGGGGCAGGGGGACAGGGGAACACTGAAGCTTTCTTT.

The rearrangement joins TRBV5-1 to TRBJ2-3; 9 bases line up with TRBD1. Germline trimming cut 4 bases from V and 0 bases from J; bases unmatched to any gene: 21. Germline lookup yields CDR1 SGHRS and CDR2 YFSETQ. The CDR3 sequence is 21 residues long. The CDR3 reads CASSLRPDRGPSGYSTDTQYF. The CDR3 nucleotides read TGCGCCAGCAGCCTCCGGCCGGACAGGGGACCTAGCGGATATAGCACAGATACGCAGTATTTT.

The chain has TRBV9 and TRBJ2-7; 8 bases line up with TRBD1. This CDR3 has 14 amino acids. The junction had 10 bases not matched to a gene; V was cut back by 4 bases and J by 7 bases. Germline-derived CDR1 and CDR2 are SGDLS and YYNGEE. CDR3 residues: CASSPPGQVGEQYF. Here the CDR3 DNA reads TGTGCCAGCAGCCCCCCGGGACAGGTTGGAGAGCAGTACTTC. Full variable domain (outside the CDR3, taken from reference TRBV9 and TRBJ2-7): DSGVTQTPKHLITATGQRVTLRCSPRSGDLSVYWYQQSLDQGLQFLIQYYNGEERAKGNILERFSAQQFPDLHSELNLSSLELGDSALYFCASSPPGQVGEQYFGPGTRLTVT.

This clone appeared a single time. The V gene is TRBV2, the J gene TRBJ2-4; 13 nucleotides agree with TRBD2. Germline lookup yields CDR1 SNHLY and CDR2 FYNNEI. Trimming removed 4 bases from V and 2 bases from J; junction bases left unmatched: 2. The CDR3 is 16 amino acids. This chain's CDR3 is CASSGTSGSSKNIQYF. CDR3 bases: TGTGCCAGCAGTGGGACTAGCGGGAGCTCCAAAAACATTCAGTACTTC.